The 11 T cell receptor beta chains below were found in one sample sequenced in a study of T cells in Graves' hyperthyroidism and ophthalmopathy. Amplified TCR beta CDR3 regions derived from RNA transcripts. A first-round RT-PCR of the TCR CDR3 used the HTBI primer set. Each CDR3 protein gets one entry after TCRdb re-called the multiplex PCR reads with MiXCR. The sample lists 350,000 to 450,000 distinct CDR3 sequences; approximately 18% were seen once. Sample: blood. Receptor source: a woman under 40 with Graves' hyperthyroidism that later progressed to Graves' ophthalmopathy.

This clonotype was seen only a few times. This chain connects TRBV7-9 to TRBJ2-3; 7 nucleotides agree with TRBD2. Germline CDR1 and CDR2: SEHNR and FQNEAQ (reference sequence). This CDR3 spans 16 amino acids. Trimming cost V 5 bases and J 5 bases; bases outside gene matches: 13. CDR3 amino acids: CASSPPTAGEGDTQYF. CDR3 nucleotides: TGTGCCAGCAGCCCACCCACGGCGGGAGAAGGAGATACGCAGTATTTT. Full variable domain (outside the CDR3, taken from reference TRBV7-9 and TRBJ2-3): DTGVSQNPRHKITKRGQNVTFRCDPISEHNRLYWYRQTLGQGPEFLTYFQNEAQLEKSRLLSDRFSAERPKGSFSTLEIQRTEQGDSAMYLCASSPPTAGEGDTQYFGPGTRLTVL.

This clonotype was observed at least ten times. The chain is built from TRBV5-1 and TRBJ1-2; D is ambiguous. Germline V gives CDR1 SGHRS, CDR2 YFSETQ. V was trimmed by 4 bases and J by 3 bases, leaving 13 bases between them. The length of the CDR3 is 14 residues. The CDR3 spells CASSPGESHYGYTF. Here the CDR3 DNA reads TGCGCCAGCAGCCCGGGTGAGAGTCACTATGGCTACACCTTC.

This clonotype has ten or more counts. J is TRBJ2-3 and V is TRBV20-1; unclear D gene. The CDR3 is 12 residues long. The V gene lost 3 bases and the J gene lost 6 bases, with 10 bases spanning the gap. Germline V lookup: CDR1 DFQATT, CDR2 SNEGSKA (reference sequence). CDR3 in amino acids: CSARFLGDTQYF. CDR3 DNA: TGCAGTGCTAGGTTCTTGGGGGATACGCAGTATTTT.

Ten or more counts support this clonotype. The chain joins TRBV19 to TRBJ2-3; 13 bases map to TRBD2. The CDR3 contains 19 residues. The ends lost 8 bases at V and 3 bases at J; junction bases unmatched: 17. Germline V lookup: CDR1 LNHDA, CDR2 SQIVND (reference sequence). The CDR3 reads CASDGNPGLAGDPTDTQYF. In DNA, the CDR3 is TGTGCCAGTGACGGGAACCCAGGACTAGCGGGAGACCCAACAGATACGCAGTATTTT.

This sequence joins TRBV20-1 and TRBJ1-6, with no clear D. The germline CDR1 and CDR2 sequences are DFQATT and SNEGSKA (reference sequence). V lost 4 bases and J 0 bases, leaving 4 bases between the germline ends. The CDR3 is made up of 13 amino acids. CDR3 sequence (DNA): TGCAGTGCTACTGACTCCTATAATTCACCCCTCCACTTT. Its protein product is CSATDSYNSPLHF.

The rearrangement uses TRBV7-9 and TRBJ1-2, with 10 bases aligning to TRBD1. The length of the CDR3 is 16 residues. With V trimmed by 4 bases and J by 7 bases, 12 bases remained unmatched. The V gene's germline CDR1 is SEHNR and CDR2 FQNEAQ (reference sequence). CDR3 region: CASSSTAGQGGSGYTF. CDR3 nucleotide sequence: TGTGCCAGCAGCTCAACGGCCGGACAGGGGGGATCTGGCTACACCTTC. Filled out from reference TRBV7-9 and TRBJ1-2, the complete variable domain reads DTGVSQNPRHKITKRGQNVTFRCDPISEHNRLYWYRQTLGQGPEFLTYFQNEAQLEKSRLLSDRFSAERPKGSFSTLEIQRTEQGDSAMYLCASSSTAGQGGSGYTFGSGTRLTVV.

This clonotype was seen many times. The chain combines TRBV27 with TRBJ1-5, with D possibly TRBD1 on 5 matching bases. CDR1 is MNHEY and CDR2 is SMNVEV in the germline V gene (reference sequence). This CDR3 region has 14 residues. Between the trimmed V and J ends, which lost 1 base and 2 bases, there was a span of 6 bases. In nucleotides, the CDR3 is TGTGCCAGCAGTTTATTGGGGGGCAATCAGCCCCAGCATTTT. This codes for CASSLLGGNQPQHF.

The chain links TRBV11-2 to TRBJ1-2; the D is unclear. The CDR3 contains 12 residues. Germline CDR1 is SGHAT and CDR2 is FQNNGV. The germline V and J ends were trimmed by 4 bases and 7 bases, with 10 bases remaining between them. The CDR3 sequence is CASSSETVGYTF. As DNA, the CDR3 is TGTGCCAGCAGCTCCGAGACGGTTGGCTACACCTTC.

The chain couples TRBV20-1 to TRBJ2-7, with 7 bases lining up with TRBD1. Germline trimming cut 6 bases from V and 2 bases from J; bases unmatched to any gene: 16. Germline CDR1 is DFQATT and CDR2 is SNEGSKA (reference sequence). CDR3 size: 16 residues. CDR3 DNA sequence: TGCAGTGCCCTAGGGGCGGCAGGGGGAATCCCCTACGAGCAGTACGTC. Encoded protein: CSALGAAGGIPYEQYV.

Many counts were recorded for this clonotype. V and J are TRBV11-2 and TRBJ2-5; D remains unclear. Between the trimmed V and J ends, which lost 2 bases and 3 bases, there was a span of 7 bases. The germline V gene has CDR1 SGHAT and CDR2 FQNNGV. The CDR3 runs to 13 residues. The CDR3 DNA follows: TGTGCCAGCAGCTTATTTAACGAAGAGACCCAGTACTTC. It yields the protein CASSLFNEETQYF. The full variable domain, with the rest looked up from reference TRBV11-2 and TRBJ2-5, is EAGVAQSPRYKIIEKRQSVAFWCNPISGHATLYWYQQILGQGPKLLIQFQNNGVVDDSQLPKDRFSAERLKGVDSTLKIQPAKLEDSAVYLCASSLFNEETQYFGPGTRLLVL.

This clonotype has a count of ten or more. The CDR3 DNA reads TGTGCCAGCAGCCAAAGACCAGGCCAAGGGGGCTACACCTTC. Protein: CASSQRPGQGGYTF. The rearrangement joins TRBV11-2 to TRBJ1-2, with no clear D. Germline V gene lookup returns CDR1 SGHAT and CDR2 FQNNGV. This CDR3 contains 14 residues. Trimming took 5 bases from V and 8 from J, leaving 18 bases between them.